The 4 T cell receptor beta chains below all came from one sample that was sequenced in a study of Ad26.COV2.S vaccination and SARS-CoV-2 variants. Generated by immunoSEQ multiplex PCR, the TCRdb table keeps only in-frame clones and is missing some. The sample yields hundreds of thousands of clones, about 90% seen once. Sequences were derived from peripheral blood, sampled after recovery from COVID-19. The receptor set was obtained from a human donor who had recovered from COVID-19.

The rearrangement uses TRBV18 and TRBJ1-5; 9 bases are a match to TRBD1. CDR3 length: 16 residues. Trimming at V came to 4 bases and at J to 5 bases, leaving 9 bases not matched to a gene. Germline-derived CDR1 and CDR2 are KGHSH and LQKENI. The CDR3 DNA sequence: TGTGCCAGCTCACTTATACCGGGACAGGGAGATCAGCCCCAGCATTTT. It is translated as CASSLIPGQGDQPQHF.

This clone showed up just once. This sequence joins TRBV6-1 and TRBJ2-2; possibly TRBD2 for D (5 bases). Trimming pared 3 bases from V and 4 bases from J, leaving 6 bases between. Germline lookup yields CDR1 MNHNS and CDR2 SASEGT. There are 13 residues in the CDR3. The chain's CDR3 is CASSERVTGELFF. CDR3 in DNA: TGTGCCAGCAGTGAGAGGGTCACCGGGGAGCTGTTTTTT.

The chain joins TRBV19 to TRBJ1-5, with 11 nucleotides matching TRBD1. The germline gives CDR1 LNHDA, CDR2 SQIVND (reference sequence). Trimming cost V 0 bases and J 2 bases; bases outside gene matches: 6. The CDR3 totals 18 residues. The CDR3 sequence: CASSIDRDRGSGNQPQHF. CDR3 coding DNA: TGTGCCAGTAGTATAGACCGGGACAGGGGGTCGGGCAATCAGCCCCAGCATTTT.

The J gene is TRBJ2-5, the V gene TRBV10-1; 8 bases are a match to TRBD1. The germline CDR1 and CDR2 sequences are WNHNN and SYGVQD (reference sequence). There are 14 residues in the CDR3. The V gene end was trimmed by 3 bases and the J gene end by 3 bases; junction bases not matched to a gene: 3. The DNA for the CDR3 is TGCGCCAGCAGTGACAGGGGGCTGAAAGAGACCCAGTACTTC. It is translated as CASSDRGLKETQYF.